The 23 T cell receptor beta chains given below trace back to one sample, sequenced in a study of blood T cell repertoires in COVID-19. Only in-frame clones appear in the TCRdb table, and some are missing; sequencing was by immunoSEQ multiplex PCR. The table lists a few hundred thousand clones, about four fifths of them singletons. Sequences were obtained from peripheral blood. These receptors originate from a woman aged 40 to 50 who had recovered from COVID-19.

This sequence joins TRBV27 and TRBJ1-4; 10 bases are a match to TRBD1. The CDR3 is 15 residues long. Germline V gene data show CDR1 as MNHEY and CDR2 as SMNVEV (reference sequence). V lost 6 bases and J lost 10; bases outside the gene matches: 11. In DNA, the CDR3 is TGTGCCAGCAGGTCCGGGACAGGGGTTCTGAGAAAACTGTTTTTT. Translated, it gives CASRSGTGVLRKLFF.

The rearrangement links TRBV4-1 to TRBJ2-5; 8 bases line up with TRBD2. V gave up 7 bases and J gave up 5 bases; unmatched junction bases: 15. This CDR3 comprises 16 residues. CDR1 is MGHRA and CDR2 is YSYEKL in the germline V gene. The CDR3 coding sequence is TGCGCCAGCAACCTAAGAGAGCGGGGGCCAGGGGAGACCCAGTACTTC. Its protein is CASNLRERGPGETQYF.

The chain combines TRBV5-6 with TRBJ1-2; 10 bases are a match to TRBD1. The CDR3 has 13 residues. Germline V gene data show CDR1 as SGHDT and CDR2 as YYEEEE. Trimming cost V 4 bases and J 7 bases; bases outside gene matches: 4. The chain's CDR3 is CASSPWDRGGYTF. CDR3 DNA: TGTGCCAGCAGCCCCTGGGACAGGGGTGGCTACACCTTC.

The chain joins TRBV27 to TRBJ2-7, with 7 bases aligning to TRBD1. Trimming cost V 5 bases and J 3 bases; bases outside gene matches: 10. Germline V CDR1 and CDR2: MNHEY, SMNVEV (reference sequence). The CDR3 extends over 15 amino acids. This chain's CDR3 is CASSPTKTGFYEQYF. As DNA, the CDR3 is TGTGCCAGCAGTCCTACCAAGACAGGGTTCTACGAGCAGTACTTC.

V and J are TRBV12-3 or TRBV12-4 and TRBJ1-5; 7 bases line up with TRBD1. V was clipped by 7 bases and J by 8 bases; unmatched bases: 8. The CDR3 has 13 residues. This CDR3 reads CASTVGGGKPQHF. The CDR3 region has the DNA TGTGCCAGCACCGTAGGAGGGGGCAAGCCCCAGCATTTT.

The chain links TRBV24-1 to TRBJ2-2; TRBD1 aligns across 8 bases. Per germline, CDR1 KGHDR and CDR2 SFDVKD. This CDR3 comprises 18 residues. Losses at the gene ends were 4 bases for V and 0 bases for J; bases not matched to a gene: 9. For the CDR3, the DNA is TGTGCCACCAGTGAGCCGGGACAGGTGCTCGCGAACACCGGGGAGCTGTTTTTT. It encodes CATSEPGQVLANTGELFF.

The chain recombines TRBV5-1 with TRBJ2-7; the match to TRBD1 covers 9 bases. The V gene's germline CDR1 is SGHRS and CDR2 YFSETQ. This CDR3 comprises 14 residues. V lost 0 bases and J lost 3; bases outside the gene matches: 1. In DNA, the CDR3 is TGCGCCAGCAGCTTGGGGGGACAGGGCTACGAGCAGTACTTC. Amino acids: CASSLGGQGYEQYF.

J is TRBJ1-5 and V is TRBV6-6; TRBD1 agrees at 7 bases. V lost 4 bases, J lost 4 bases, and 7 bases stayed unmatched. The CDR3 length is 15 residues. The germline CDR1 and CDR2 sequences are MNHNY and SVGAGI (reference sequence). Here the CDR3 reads CASSLPDRPNQPQHF. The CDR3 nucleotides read TGTGCCAGCAGTTTACCGGACAGGCCTAATCAGCCCCAGCATTTT.

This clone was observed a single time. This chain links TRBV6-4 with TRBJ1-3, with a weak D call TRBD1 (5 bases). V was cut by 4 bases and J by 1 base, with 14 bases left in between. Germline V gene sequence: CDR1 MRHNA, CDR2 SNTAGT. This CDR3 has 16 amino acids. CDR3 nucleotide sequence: TGTGCCAGCAGTGTAAGGGGTCGTACGTCTGGAAACACCATATATTTT. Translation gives CASSVRGRTSGNTIYF.

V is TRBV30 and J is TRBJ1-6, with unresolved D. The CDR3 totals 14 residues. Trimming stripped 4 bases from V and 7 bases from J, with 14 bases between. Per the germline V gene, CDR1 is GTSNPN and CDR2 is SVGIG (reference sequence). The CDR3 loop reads CAWKAGNQNSPLHF. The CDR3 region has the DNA TGTGCCTGGAAGGCGGGGAACCAAAATTCACCCCTCCACTTT.

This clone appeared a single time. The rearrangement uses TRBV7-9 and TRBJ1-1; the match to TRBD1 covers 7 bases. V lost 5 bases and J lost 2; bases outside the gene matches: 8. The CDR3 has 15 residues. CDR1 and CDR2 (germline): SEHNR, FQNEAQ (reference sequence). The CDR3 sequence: CASSPTTGLNTEAFF. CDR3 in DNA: TGTGCCAGCAGCCCCACGACAGGGCTAAACACTGAAGCTTTCTTT. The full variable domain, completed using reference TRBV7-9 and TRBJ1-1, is DTGVSQNPRHKITKRGQNVTFRCDPISEHNRLYWYRQTLGQGPEFLTYFQNEAQLEKSRLLSDRFSAERPKGSFSTLEIQRTEQGDSAMYLCASSPTTGLNTEAFFGQGTRLTVV.

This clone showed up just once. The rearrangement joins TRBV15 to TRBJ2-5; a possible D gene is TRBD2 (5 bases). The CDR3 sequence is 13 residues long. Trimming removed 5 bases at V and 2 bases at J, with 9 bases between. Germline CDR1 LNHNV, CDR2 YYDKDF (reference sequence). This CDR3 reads CATSGTGQETQYF. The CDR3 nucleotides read TGTGCCACCAGCGGAACGGGGCAAGAGACCCAGTACTTC.

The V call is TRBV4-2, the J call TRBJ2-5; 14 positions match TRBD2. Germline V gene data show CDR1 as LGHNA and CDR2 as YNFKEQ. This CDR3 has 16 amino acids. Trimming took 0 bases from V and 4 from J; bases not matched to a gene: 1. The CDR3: CASSQETSGGVETQYF. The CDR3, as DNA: TGTGCCAGCAGCCAAGAGACTAGCGGGGGGGTAGAGACCCAGTACTTC.

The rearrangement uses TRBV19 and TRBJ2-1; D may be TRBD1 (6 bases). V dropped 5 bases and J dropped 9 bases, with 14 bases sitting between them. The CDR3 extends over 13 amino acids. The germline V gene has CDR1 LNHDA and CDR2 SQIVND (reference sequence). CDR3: CASSQQGYGEQFF. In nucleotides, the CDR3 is TGTGCCAGTAGTCAACAGGGTTACGGTGAGCAGTTCTTC. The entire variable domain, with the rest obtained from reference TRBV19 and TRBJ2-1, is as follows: DGGITQSPKYLFRKEGQNVTLSCEQNLNHDAMYWYRQDPGQGLRLIYYSQIVNDFQKGDIAEGYSVSREKKESFPLTVTSAQKNPTAFYLCASSQQGYGEQFFGPGTRLTVL.

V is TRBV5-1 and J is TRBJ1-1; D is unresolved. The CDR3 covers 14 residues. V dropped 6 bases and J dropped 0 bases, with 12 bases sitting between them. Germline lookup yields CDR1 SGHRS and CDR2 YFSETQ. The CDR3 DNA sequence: TGCGCCAGCAAATGGGAGAGATTGAACACTGAAGCTTTCTTT. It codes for CASKWERLNTEAFF.

The DNA for the CDR3 is TGCGCCAGCAGCCTAGGGACTAGCGGGGGGCGCGACACCGGGGAGCTGTTTTTT. Its translation: CASSLGTSGGRDTGELFF. The chain uses TRBV5-1 and TRBJ2-2; 15 bases are a match to TRBD2. The germline V gene encodes CDR1 SGHRS and CDR2 YFSETQ. V shed 4 bases, J shed 3 bases, and the junction held 7 bases outside the gene matches. The CDR3 has 18 amino acids.

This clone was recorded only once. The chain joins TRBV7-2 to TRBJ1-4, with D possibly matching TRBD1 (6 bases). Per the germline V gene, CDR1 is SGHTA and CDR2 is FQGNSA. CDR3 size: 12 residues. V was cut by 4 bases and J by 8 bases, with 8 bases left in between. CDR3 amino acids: CASSSGEEKLFF. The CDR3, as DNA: TGTGCCAGCAGCTCAGGGGAGGAAAAACTGTTTTTT. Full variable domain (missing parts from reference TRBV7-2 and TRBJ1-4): GAGVSQSPSNKVTEKGKDVELRCDPISGHTALYWYRQSLGQGLEFLIYFQGNSAPDKSGLPSDRFSAERTGGSVSTLTIQRTQQEDSAVYLCASSSGEEKLFFGSGTQLSVL.

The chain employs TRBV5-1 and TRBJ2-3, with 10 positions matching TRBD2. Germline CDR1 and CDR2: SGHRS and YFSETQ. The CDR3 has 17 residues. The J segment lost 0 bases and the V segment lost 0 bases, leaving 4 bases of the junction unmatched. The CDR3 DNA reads TGCGCCAGCAGCTTGGCGCTAGCGGGAGTTAGCACAGATACGCAGTATTTT. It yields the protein CASSLALAGVSTDTQYF.

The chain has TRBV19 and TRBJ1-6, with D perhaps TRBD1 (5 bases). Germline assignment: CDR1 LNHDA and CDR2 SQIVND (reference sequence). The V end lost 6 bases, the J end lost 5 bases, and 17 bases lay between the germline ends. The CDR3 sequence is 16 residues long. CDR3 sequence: CASRKITGSDNSPLHF. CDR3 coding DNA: TGTGCCAGTAGAAAAATTACAGGATCCGATAATTCACCCCTCCACTTT.

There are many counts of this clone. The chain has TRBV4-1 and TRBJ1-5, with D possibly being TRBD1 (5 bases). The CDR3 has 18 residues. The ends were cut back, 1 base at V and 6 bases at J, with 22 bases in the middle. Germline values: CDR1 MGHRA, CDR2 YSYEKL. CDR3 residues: CASSQVDLGQGSTQPQHF. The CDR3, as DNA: TGCGCCAGCAGCCAAGTCGACCTGGGGCAGGGTTCGACTCAGCCCCAGCATTTT.

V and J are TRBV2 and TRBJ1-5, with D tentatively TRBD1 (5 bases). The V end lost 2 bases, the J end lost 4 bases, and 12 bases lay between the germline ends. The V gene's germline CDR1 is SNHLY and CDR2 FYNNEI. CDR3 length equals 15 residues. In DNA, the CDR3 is TGTGCCAGCAGTGAATGGGGGGGTATTAATCAGCCCCAGCATTTT. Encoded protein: CASSEWGGINQPQHF.

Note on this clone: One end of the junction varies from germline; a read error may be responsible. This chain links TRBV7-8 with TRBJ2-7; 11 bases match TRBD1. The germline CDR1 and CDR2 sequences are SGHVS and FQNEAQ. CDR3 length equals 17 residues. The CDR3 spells CASSLGSPGQGAYEQYF. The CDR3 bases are TGTGCCAGCAGTTTAGGGTCTCCGGGACAGGGGGCCTACGAGCAGTACTTC.

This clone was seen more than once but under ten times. For the CDR3, the DNA is TGTGCCAGCAAACAGGGGGGAGATACGCAGTATTTT. This gives the protein CASKQGGDTQYF. The chain links TRBV2 to TRBJ2-3, with TRBD1 matching 8 bases. The ends lost 7 bases at V and 5 bases at J; junction bases unmatched: 2. The CDR3 has 12 amino acids. Germline V CDR1 and CDR2: SNHLY, FYNNEI.